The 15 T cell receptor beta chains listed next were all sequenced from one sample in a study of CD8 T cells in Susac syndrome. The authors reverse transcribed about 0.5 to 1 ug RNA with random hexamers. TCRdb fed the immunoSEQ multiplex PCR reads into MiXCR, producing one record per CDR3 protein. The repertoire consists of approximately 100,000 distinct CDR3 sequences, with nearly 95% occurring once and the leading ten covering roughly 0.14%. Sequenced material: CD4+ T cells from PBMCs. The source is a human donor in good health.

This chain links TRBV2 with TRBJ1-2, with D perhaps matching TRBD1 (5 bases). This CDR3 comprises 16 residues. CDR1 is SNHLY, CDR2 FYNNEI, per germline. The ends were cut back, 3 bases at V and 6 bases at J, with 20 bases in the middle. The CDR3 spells CASSDEGLIFRNGYTF. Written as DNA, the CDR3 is TGTGCCAGCAGTGACGAGGGGCTGATATTTAGGAATGGCTACACCTTC.

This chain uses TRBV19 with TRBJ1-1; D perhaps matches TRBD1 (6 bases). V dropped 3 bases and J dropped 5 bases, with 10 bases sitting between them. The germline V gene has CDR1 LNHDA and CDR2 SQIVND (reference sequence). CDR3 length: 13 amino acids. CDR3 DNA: TGTGCCAGTAGTATTTTAGGGGGGACTGAAGCTTTCTTT. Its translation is CASSILGGTEAFF.

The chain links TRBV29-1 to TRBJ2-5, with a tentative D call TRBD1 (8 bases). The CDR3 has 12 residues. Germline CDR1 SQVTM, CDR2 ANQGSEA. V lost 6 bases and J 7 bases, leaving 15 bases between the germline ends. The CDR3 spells CSVATGGGTQYF. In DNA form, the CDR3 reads TGCAGCGTGGCAACAGGGGGGGGGACCCAGTACTTC.

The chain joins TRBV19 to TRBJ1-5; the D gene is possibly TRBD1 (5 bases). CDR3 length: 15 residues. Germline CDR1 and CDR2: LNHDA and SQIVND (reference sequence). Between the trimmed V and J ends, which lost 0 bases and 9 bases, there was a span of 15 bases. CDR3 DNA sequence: TGTGCCAGTAGTATAGATACGGACAAAGTTTGGCCCCAGCATTTT. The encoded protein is CASSIDTDKVWPQHF.

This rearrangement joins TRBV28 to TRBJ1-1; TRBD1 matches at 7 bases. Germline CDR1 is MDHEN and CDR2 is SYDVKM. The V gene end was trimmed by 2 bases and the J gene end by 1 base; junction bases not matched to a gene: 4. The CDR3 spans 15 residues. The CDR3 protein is CASSLRQGRNTEAFF. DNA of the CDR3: TGTGCCAGCAGTTTAAGACAGGGCAGGAACACTGAAGCTTTCTTT.

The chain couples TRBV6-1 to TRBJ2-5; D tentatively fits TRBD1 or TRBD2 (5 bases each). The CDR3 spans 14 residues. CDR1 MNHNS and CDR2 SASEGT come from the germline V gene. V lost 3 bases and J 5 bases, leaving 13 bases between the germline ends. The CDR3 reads CASSEQGPGETQYF. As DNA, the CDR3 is TGTGCCAGCAGTGAGCAGGGACCCGGTGAGACCCAGTACTTC.

The CDR3, as DNA: TGTGCCAGCAGTTTTGTCGGCGCTTCTGACTACAATGAGCAGTTCTTC. Translation gives CASSFVGASDYNEQFF. The gene calls are TRBV7-9 and TRBJ2-1; no definite D call. The V and J ends lost 6 bases and 3 bases respectively, with 18 bases between them. This CDR3 comprises 16 residues. CDR1 is SEHNR, CDR2 FQNEAQ, per germline (reference sequence).

The CDR3 DNA reads TGTGCCAGTAGTAGGGACAGGGATCGAGATACGCAGTATTTT. The encoded protein is CASSRDRDRDTQYF. V usage is TRBV19 and J usage is TRBJ2-3; 9 bases are shared with TRBD1. This CDR3 spans 14 amino acids. Trimming at V came to 4 bases and at J to 5 bases, leaving 4 bases not matched to a gene. Germline assignment: CDR1 LNHDA and CDR2 SQIVND (reference sequence). The variable domain in full, with the rest retrieved from reference TRBV19 and TRBJ2-3, is DGGITQSPKYLFRKEGQNVTLSCEQNLNHDAMYWYRQDPGQGLRLIYYSQIVNDFQKGDIAEGYSVSREKKESFPLTVTSAQKNPTAFYLCASSRDRDRDTQYFGPGTRLTVL.

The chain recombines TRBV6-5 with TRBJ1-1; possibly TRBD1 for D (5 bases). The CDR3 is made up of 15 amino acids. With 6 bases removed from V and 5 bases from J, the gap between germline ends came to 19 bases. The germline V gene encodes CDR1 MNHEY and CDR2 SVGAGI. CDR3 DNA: TGTGCCAGCAGACAGGCCAGGGATGGGAATACTGAAGCTTTCTTT. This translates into CASRQARDGNTEAFF.

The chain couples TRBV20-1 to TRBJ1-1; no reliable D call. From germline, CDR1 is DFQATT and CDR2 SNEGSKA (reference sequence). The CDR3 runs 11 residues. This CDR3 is CSLVGYTEAFF. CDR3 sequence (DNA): TGCAGCCTGGTGGGATACACTGAAGCTTTCTTT.

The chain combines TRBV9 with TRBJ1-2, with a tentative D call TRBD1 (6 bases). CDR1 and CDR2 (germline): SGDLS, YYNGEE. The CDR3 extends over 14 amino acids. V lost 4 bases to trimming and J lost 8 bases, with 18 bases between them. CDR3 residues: CASSPNVRGEGYTF. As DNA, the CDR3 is TGTGCCAGCAGCCCCAACGTTAGGGGGGAAGGCTACACCTTC. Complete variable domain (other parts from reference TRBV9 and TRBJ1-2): DSGVTQTPKHLITATGQRVTLRCSPRSGDLSVYWYQQSLDQGLQFLIQYYNGEERAKGNILERFSAQQFPDLHSELNLSSLELGDSALYFCASSPNVRGEGYTFGSGTRLTVV.

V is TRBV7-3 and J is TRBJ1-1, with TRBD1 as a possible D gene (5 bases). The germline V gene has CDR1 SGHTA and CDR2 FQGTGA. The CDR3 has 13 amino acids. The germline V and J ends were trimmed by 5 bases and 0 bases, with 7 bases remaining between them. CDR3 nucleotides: TGTGCCAGCAGCCCCAGGGTGAACACTGAAGCTTTCTTT. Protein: CASSPRVNTEAFF.

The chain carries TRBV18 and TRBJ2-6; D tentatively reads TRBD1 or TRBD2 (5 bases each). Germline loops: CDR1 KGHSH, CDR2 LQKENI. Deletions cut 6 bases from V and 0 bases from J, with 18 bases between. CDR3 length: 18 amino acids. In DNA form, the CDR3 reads TGTGCCAGCTCGCCTCCGGGACGGGGAAGCTCTGGGGCCAACGTCCTGACTTTC. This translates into CASSPPGRGSSGANVLTF.

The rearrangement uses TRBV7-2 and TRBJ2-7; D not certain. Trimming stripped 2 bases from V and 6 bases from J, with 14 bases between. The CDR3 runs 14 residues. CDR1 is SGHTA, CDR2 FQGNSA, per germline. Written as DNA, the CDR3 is TGTGCCAGCAGCTTACCGGCCGTTCCCACCGAGCAGTACTTC. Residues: CASSLPAVPTEQYF. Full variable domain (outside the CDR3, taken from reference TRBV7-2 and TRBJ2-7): GAGVSQSPSNKVTEKGKDVELRCDPISGHTALYWYRQSLGQGLEFLIYFQGNSAPDKSGLPSDRFSAERTGGSVSTLTIQRTQQEDSAVYLCASSLPAVPTEQYFGPGTRLTVT.

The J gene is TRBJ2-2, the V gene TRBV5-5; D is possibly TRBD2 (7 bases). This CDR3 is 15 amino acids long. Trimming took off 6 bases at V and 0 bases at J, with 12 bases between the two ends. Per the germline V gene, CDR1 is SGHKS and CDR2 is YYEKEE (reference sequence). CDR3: CASTGGTTNTGELFF. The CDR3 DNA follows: TGTGCCAGCACCGGGGGGACAACGAACACCGGGGAGCTGTTTTTT.